This TCR beta chain came from a study of post-analysis software for immune sequencing data. Study outcomes and limitations: Patients with multiple sclerosis recorded significantly lower normalized Chao1 diversity than controls, the study found.

This clonotype was recorded many times. The antigen remains unidentified. Sequencing libraries made from TCR beta cDNA carried unique molecular identifiers. MiXCR was run by TCRdb on the PCR reads, yielding one entry per CDR3 protein. Of around 200,000 distinct CDR3 sequences in the sample, 29% were seen once. This clonotype was sampled from a girl aged 2-17 years with multiple sclerosis. The specimen sequenced was blood.

In DNA, the CDR3 is TGCGCCAGCAGCTCCCGGGGTACTCGCGGGAACTTAGATACGCAGTATTTT. Its protein is CASSSRGTRGNLDTQYF. The chain couples TRBV5-1 to TRBJ2-3, with D perhaps matching TRBD2 (6 bases). Trimming pared 3 bases from V and 5 bases from J, leaving 22 bases between. CDR3 length: 17 residues. Germline loops: CDR1 SGHRS, CDR2 YFSETQ.